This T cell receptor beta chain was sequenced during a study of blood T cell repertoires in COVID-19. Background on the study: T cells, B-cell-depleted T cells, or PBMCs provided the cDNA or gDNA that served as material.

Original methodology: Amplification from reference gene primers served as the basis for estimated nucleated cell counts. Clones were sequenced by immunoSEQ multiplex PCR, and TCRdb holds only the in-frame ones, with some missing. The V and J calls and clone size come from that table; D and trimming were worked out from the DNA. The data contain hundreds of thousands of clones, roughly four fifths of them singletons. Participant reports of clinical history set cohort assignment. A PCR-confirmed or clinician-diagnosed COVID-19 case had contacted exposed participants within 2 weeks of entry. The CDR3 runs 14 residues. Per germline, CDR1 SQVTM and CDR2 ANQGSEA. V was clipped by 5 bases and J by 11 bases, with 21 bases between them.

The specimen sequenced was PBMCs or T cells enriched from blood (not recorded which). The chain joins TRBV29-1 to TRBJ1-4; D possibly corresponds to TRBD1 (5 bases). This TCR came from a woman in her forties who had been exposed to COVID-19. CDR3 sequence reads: CSVYFPGLQEKLFF. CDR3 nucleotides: TGCAGCGTTTACTTCCCGGGACTCCAGGAGAAACTGTTTTTT.